The following is a TCR beta chain sequence with its context. The data belong to a study of shared clonotypes between healthy human individuals. V lost 5 bases to trimming and J lost 7 bases; unmatched junction nucleotides: 7. Germline CDR1 is LNHNV and CDR2 is YYDKDF (reference sequence). CDR3 size: 15 residues. Some clones are missing from TCRdb's copy, which holds only in-frame ones; the method was immunoSEQ multiplex PCR. The data show some 2 million clones, with about 95% seen just once and more than 0.1% held by the top ten. The sequencing input was naive CD4+ T cells sorted from blood. Subset here: CD45RA+ positively selected. This TCR was sampled from a man aged 18 to 30 in good health. The chain employs TRBV15 and TRBJ1-6, with TRBD1 matching 8 bases. CDR3 sequence reads: CATSGRDRKNSPLHF. The CDR3 DNA reads as TGTGCCACCAGCGGGAGGGACAGGAAAAATTCACCCCTCCACTTT.